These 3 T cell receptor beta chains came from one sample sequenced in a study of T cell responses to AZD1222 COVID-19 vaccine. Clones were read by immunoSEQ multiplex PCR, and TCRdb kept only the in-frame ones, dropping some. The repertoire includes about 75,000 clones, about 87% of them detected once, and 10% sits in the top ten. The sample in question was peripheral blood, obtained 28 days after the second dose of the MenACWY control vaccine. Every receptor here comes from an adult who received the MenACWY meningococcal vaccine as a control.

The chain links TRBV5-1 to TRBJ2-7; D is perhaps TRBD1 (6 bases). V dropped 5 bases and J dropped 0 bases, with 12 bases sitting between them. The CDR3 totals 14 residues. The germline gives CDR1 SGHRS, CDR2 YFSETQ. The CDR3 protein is CASSSTGYSYEQYF. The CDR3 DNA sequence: TGCGCCAGCAGTTCCACAGGGTACTCCTACGAGCAGTACTTC.

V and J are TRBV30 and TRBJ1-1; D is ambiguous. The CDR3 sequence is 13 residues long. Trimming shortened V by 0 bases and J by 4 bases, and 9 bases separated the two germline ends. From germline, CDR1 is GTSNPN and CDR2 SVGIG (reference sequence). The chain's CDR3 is CAWSVRRGTEAFF. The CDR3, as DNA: TGTGCCTGGAGTGTACGTCGGGGCACTGAAGCTTTCTTT.

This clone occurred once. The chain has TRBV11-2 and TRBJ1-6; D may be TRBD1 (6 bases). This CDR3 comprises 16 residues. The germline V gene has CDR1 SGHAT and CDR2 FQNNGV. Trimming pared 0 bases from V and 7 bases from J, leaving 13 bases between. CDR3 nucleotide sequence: TGTGCCAGCAGCTTAGAGGGTGGCAGGGGAAATTCACCCCTCCACTTT. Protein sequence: CASSLEGGRGNSPLHF. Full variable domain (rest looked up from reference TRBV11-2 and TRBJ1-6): EAGVAQSPRYKIIEKRQSVAFWCNPISGHATLYWYQQILGQGPKLLIQFQNNGVVDDSQLPKDRFSAERLKGVDSTLKIQPAKLEDSAVYLCASSLEGGRGNSPLHFGNGTRLTVT.